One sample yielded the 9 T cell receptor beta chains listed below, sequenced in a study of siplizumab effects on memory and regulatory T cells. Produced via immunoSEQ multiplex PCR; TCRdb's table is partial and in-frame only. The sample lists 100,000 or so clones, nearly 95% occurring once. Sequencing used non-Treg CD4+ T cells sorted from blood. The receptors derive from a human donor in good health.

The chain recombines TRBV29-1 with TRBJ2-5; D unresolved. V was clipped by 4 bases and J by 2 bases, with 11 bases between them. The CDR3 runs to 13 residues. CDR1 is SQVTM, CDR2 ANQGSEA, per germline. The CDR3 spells CSVVKTVQETQYF. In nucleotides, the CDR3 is TGCAGCGTTGTTAAAACAGTACAAGAGACCCAGTACTTC.

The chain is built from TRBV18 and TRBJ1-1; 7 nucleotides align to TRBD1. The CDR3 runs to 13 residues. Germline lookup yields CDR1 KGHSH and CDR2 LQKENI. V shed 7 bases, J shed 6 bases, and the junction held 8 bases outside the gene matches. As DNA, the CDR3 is TGTGCCAGCTGGGTCACAGGGGTTTCTGAAGCTTTCTTT. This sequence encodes CASWVTGVSEAFF.

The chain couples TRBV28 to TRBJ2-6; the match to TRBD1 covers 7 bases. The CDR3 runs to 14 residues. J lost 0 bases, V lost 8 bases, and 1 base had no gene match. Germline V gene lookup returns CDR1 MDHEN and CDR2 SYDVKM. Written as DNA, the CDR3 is TGTGCCAGCTGGGACAGCTCTGGGGCCAACGTCCTGACTTTC. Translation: CASWDSSGANVLTF.

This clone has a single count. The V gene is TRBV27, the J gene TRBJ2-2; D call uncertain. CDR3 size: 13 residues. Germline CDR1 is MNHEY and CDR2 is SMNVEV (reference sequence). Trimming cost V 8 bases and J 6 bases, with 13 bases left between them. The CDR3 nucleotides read TGTGCCAGCCGGACGGCTCGGTCCGGGGAGCTGTTTTTT. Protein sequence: CASRTARSGELFF.

This CDR3 is CSVGAGDQPQHF. CDR3 DNA: TGCAGCGTTGGGGCAGGGGATCAGCCCCAGCATTTT. The chain is built from TRBV29-1 and TRBJ1-5, with D possibly matching TRBD1 (6 bases). Germline V CDR1 and CDR2: SQVTM, ANQGSEA. This CDR3 has 12 amino acids. V shed 4 bases and J shed 5 bases, with 9 bases lying between them. The full variable domain, in which reference TRBV29-1 and TRBJ1-5 provide the parts outside the CDR3, is SAVISQKPSRDICQRGTSLTIQCQVDSQVTMMFWYRQQPGQSLTLIATANQGSEATYESGFVIDKFPISRPNLTFSTLTVSNMSPEDSSIYLCSVGAGDQPQHFGDGTRLSIL.

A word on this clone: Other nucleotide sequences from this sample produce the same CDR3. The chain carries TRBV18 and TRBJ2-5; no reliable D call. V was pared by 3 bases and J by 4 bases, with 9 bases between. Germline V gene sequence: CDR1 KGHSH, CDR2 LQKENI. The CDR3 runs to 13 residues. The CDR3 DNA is TGTGCCAGCTCACCTGGTTTGGGAGAGACCCAGTACTTC. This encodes CASSPGLGETQYF.

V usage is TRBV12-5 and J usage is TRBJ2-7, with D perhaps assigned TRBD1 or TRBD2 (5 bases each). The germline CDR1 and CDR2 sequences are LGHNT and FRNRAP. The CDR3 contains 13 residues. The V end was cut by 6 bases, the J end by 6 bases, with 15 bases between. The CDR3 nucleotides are TGTGCTAGTGGGTCCGGGACGTGGGGCGAGCAGTACTTC. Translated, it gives CASGSGTWGEQYF.

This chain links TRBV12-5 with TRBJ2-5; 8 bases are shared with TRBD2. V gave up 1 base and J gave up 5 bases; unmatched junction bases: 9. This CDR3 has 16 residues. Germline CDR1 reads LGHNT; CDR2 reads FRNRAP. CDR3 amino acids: CASGLGFAGGRETQYF. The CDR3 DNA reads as TGTGCTAGTGGTTTGGGGTTTGCGGGAGGCAGGGAGACCCAGTACTTC.

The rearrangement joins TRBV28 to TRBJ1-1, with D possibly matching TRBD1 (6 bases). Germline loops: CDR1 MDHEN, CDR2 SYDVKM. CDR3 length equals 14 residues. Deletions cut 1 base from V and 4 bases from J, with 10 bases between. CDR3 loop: CASSLSGEGTEAFF. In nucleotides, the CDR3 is TGTGCCAGCAGTTTATCAGGGGAGGGCACTGAAGCTTTCTTT.